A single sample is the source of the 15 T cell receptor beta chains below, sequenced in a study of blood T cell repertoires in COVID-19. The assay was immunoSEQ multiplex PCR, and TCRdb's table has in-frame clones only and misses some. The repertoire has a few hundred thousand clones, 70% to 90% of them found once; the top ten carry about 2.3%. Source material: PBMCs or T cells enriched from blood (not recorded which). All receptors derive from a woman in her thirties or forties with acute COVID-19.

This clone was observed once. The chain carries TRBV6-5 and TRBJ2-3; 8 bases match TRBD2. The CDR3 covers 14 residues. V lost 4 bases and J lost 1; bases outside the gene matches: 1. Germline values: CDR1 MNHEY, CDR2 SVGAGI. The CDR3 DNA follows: TGTGCCAGCAGTTTGACTAGCGGCACAGATACGCAGTATTTT. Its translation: CASSLTSGTDTQYF.

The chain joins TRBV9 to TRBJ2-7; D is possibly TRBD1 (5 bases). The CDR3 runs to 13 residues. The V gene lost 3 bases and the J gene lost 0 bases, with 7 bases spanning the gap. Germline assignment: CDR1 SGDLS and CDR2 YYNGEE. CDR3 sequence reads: CASSGGSSYEQYF. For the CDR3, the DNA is TGTGCCAGCAGCGGGGGCAGCTCCTACGAGCAGTACTTC.

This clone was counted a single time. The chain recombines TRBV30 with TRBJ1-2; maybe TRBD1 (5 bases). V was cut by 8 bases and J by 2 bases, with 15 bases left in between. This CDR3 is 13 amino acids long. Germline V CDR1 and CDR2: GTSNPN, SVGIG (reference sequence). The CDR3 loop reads CALVWGVNYGYTF. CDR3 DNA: TGTGCCCTCGTTTGGGGCGTCAACTATGGCTACACCTTC.

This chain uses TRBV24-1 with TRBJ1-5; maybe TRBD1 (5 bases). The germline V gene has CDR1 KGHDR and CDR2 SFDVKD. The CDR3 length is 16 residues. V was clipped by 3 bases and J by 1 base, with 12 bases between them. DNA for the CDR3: TGTGCCACCAGTGATGGTCGAAGACAGAGCAATCAGCCCCAGCATTTT. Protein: CATSDGRRQSNQPQHF.

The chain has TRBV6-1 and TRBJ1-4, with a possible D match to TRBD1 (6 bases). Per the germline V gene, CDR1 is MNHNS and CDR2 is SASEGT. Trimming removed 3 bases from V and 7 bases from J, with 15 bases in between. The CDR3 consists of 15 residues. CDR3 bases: TGTGCCAGCAGTGACGGGCAGGGGCCCGGTGAAAAACTGTTTTTT. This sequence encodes CASSDGQGPGEKLFF.

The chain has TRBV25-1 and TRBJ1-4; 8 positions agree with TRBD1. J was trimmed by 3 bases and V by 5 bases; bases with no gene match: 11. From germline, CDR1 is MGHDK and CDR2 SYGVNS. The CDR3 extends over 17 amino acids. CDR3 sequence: CASSPGQAYSANEKLFF. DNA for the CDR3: TGTGCCAGCAGTCCGGGACAGGCCTATTCGGCTAATGAAAAACTGTTTTTT.

The CDR3 DNA reads TGTGCCAGCAGCAATATAGGAGCGGGGGGTAGGGAGACCCAGTACTTC. It translates to CASSNIGAGGRETQYF. This chain connects TRBV11-2 to TRBJ2-5; 9 positions match TRBD2. CDR1 is SGHAT and CDR2 is FQNNGV in the germline V gene. The J segment lost 5 bases and the V segment lost 5 bases, leaving 12 bases of the junction unmatched. The CDR3 is 16 residues long. The entire variable domain, with the rest obtained from reference TRBV11-2 and TRBJ2-5, is as follows: EAGVAQSPRYKIIEKRQSVAFWCNPISGHATLYWYQQILGQGPKLLIQFQNNGVVDDSQLPKDRFSAERLKGVDSTLKIQPAKLEDSAVYLCASSNIGAGGRETQYFGPGTRLLVL.

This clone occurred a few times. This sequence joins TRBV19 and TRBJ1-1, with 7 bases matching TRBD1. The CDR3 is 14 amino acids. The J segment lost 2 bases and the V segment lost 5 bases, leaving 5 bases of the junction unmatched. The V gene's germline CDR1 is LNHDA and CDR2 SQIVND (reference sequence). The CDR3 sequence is CASSLGTVNTEAFF. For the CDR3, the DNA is TGTGCCAGTAGTCTAGGGACAGTTAACACTGAAGCTTTCTTT.

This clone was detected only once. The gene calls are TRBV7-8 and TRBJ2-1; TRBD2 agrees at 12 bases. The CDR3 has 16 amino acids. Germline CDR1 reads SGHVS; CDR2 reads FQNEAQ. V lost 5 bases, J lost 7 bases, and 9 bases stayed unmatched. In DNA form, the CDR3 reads TGTGCCAGCAGCCGACTAGCGGGAGCCAATGTGAATGAGCAGTTCTTC. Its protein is CASSRLAGANVNEQFF.

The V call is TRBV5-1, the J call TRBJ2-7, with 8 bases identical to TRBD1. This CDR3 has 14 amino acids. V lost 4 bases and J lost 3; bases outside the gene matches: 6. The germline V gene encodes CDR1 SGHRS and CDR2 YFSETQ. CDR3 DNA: TGCGCCAGCAGCGCCCGACAGGGGTTCTACGAGCAGTACTTC. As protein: CASSARQGFYEQYF. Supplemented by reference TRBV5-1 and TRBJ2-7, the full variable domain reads KAGVTQTPRYLIKTRGQQVTLSCSPISGHRSVSWYQQTPGQGLQFLFEYFSETQRNKGNFPGRFSGRQFSNSRSEMNVSTLELGDSALYLCASSARQGFYEQYFGPGTRLTVT.

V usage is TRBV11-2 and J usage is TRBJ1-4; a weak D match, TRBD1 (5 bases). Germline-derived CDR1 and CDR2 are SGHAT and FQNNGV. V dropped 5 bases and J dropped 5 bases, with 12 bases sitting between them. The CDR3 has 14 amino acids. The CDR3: CASSLRRTNEKLFF. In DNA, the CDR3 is TGTGCCAGCAGCCTACGACGGACAAATGAAAAACTGTTTTTT. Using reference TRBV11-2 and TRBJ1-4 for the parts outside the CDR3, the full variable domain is EAGVAQSPRYKIIEKRQSVAFWCNPISGHATLYWYQQILGQGPKLLIQFQNNGVVDDSQLPKDRFSAERLKGVDSTLKIQPAKLEDSAVYLCASSLRRTNEKLFFGSGTQLSVL.

CDR3 sequence (DNA): TGTGCCTGGAAAGCTGATCGGCAAGAGACCCAGTACTTC. It yields the protein CAWKADRQETQYF. The V and J genes are TRBV30 and TRBJ2-5; no definite D call. The CDR3 is 13 residues long. The V gene's germline CDR1 is GTSNPN and CDR2 SVGIG (reference sequence). V lost 4 bases to trimming and J lost 2 bases, with 11 bases between them.

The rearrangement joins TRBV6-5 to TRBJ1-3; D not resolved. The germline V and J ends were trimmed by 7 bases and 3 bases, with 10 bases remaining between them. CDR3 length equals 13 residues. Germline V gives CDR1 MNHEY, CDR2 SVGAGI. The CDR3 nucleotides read TGTGCCAGCACCCCACGGGGTGGAAACACCATATATTTT. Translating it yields CASTPRGGNTIYF.

The CDR3: CASSEGQGSYEQYF. CDR3 nucleotides: TGCGCCAGCAGCGAAGGACAGGGATCCTACGAGCAGTACTTC. The rearrangement joins TRBV4-3 to TRBJ2-7; TRBD1 aligns across 8 bases. This CDR3 spans 14 amino acids. In germline, CDR1 is LGHNA, CDR2 YSLEER. With V trimmed by 5 bases and J by 1 base, 4 bases remained unmatched.

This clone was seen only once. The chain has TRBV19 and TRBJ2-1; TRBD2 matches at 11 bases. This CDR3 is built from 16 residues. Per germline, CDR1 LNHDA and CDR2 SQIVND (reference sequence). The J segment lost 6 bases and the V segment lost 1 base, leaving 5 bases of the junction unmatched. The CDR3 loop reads CASSIGGTSGRNEQFF. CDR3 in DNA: TGTGCCAGTAGTATAGGCGGGACTAGCGGACGCAATGAGCAGTTCTTC.